In this sample, the clone carrying this TCR beta chain turned up a few times. Its matching antigen is unknown. The germline V gene encodes CDR1 SEHNR and CDR2 FQNEAQ (reference sequence). The CDR3 has 15 residues. V dropped 2 bases and J dropped 3; count of bases not matched to a gene: 3. This sample is part of a study of human T cells and chemical hapten exposure. Study-wide context: The scalp of each patient received a weekly diphenylcyclopropenone dose for the full roughly 24-week study. Study-wide points: TCRs at a frequency above 1 in 1000 stayed unchanged with DPC sensitization. PT1 expanded TCR counts and patch test score correlated positively.

MiXCR was run by TCRdb on the RACE reads, yielding one entry per CDR3 protein. The repertoire includes about 290,000 distinct CDR3 sequences, roughly 7.7% of them detected once, and roughly 1.2% sits in the top ten. Time point specified: pre-sensitization, week 0. Treatment denoted: therapeutic diphenylcyclopropenone sensitization with weekly scalp DPC. Blood was drawn before each patch test was applied. The rearrangement joins TRBV7-9 to TRBJ2-1; 8 bases align to TRBD2. The receptor was derived from a man aged 18 to 35 with alopecia areata. Some clones in this sample may be carry-over from other donors' samples. Sequenced here: whole blood, sampled in connection with sensitization to the hapten diphenylcyclopropenone (DPC). The CDR3 sequence is CASSLSLAGYNEQFF. CDR3 bases: TGTGCCAGCAGCTTATCGCTAGCGGGCTACAATGAGCAGTTCTTC.